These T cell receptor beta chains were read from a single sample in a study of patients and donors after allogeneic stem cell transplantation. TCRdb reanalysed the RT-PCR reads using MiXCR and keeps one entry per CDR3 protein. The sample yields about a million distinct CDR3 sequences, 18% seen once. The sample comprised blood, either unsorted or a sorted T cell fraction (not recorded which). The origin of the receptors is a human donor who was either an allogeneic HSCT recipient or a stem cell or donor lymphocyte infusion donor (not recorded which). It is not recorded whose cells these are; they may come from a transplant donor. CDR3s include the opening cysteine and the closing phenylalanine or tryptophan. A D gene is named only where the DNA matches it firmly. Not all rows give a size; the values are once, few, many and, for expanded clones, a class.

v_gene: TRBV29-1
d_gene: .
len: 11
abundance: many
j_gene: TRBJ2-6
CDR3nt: TGCAGCGTCGAAGGGGCCAACGTCCTGACTTTC
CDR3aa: CSVEGANVLTF

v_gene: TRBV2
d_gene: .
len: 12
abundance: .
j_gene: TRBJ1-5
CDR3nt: TGTGCCAGCAGTGATGGTGATATACAAGGACATTTT
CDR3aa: CASSDGDIQGHF

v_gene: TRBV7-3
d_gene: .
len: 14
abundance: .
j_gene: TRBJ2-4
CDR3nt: TGTGCCAGCAGCTTAACATCGGGGGATGACATTCAGTACTTC
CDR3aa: CASSLTSGDDIQYF

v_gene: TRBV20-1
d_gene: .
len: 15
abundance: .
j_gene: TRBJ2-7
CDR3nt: TGCAGTGCTAGAGATGGAAGGGGGTTCTACTACGAGCAGTACTTC
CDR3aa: CSARDGRGFYYEQYF

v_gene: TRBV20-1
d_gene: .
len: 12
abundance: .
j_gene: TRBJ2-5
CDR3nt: TGCAGTGGAAGACTAGTTCTAGAGACCCAGTACTTC
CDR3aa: CSGRLVLETQYF

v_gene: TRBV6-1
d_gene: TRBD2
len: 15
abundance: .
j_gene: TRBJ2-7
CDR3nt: TGTGCCAGCAGTGAAGTACTAGCGGGGCCCTACGAGCAGTACTTC
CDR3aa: CASSEVLAGPYEQYF

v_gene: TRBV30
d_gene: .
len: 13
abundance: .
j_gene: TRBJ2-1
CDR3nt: TGTGCCTGGACCCGACCCGACAGGTATGAGCAGTTCTTC
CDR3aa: CAWTRPDRYEQFF

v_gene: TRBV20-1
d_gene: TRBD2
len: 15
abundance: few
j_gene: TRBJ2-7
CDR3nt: TGCAGTGCTAAAAATCCTAGCGGAAGCTCCTACGAGCAGTACTTC
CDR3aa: CSAKNPSGSSYEQYF

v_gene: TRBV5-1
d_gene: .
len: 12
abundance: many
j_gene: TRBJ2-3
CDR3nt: TGCGCCAGCAGCTTAGAGGGCAATACGCAGTATTTT
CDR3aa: CASSLEGNTQYF

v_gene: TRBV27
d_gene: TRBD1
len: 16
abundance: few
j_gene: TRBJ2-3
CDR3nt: TGTGCCAGCAGAAAGACAGGGACCGTAGATCAGCTTACGCAGTATTTT
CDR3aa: CASRKTGTVDQLTQYF

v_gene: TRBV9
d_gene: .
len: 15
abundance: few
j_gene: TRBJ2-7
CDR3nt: TGTGCCAGCAGCGTAGGCGGGGGCGGGGAGAACGAGCAGTACTTC
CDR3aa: CASSVGGGGENEQYF

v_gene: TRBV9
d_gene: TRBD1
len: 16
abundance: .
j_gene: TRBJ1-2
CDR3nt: TGTGCCAGCAGCGTAGAGGCAGTGGCAGGGGGATATGGCTACACCTTC
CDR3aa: CASSVEAVAGGYGYTF

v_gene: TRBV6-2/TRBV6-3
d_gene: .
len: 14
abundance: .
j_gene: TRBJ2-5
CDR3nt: TGTGCCAGGGTCGTCCCCGGGCTGGCGGAGACCCAGTACTTC
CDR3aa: CARVVPGLAETQYF

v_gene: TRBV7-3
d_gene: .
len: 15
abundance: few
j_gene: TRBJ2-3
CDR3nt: TGTGCCAGCAGCTTAAATGCGATCAGCACAGATACGCAGTATTTT
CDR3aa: CASSLNAISTDTQYF

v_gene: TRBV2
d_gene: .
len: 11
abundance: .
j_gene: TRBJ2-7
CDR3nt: TGTGCCAGCGAGGGACAATTCGAGCAGTACTTC
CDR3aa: CASEGQFEQYF

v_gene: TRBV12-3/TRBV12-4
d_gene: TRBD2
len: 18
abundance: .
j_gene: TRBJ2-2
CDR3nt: TGTGCCAGCAGTTCCGGGACTAGCGGGAATAGGGGAACCGGGGAGCTGTTTTTT
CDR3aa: CASSSGTSGNRGTGELFF

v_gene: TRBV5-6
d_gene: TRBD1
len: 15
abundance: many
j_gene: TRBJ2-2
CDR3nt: TGTGCCAGCAGCTCCGGGACAGGGAGGCCCGGGGAGCTGTTTTTT
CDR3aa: CASSSGTGRPGELFF

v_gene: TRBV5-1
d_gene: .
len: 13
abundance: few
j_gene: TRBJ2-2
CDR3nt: TGCGCCAGCACGGGCCCGAACACCGGGGAGCTGTTTTTT
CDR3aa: CASTGPNTGELFF

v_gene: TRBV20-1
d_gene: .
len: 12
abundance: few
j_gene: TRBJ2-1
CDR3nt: TGCAGTGCCCCTGAGGAAAACAATGAGCAGTTCTTC
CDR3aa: CSAPEENNEQFF

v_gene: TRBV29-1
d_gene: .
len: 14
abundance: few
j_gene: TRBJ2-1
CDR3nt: TGCAGCGTTGTTTGGATGCTCTCCTACAATGAGCAGTTCTTC
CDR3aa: CSVVWMLSYNEQFF

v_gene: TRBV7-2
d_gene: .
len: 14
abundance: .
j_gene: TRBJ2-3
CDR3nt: TGTGCCAGCGGGCTTTCGCGGGTCACAGATACGCAGTATTTT
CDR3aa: CASGLSRVTDTQYF

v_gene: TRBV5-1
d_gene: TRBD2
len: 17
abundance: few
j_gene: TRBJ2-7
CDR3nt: TGCGCCAGCAGCCAAAATCCAACTAGCGGGAGCTCCTACGAGCAGTACTTC
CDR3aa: CASSQNPTSGSSYEQYF

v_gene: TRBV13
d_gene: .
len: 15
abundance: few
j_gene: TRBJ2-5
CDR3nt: TGTGCCAGCAGCTCGACGGGACAACCAGGCGAGACCCAGTACTTC
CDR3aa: CASSSTGQPGETQYF

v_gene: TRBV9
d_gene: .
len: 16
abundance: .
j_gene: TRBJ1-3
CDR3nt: TGTGCCAGCAGCGTCTCCTATTTCCCTAGTGGAAACACCATATATTTT
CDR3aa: CASSVSYFPSGNTIYF

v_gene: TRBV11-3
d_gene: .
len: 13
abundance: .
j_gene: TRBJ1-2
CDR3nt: TGTGCCAGCAGCGCGGACAGCCTAGGGGGCTACACCTTC
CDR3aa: CASSADSLGGYTF

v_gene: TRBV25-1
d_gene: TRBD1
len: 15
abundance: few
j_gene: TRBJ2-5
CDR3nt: TGTGCCAGCAGCGTAGACAGGGGGCTTTTAGAGACCCAGTACTTC
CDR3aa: CASSVDRGLLETQYF

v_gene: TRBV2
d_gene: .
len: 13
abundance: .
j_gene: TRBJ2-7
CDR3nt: TGTGCCAGCAGTGACGGCGTCCCCTACGAGCAGTACTTC
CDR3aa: CASSDGVPYEQYF

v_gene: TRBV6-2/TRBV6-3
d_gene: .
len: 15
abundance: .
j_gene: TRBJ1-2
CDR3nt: TGTGCCAGCAGTCGCTCCGGGACACCCCTGGCTGGCTACACCTTC
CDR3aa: CASSRSGTPLAGYTF

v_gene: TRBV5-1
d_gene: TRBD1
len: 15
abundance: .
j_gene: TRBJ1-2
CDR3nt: TGCGCCAGCAGCGTTACAGGGGATTCGGGCTATGGCTACACCTTC
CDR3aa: CASSVTGDSGYGYTF

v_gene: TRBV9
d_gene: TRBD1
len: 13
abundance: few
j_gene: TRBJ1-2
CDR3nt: TGTGCCAGCAGCTTCACAGGGGATAGTGGCTACACCTTC
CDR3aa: CASSFTGDSGYTF

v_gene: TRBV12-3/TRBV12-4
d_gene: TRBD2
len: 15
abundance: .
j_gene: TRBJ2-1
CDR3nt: TGTGCCAGCGGCCCTACTAGCGGGAGCGGGAATGAGCAGTTCTTC
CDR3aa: CASGPTSGSGNEQFF

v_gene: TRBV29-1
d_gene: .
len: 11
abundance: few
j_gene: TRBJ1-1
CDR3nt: TGCAGCGGGAATCGACAGGTTGAAGCTTTCTTT
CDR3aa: CSGNRQVEAFF

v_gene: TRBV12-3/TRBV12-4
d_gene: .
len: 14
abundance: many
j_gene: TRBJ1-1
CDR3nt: TGTGCCAGCAGTTTAAGAAGAATGAACACTGAAGCTTTCTTT
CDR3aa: CASSLRRMNTEAFF

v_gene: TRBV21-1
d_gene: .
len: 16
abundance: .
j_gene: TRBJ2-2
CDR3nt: TGTGCCAGATTGACTAGCGGGAGAATGAACACCGGGGAGCTGTTTTTT
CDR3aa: CARLTSGRMNTGELFF

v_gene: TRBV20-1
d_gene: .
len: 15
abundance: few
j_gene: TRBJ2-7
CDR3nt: TGCAGTGCTAGAAATCAGGGGCCCCAAATCTACGAGCAGTACTTC
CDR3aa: CSARNQGPQIYEQYF

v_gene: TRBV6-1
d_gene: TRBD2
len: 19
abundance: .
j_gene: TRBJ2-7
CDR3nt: TGTGCCAGCAGTGAACCGACCGGGAGGGCCCGACGATTGACCTACGAGCAGTACTTC
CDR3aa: CASSEPTGRARRLTYEQYF

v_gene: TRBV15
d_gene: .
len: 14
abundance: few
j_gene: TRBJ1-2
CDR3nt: TGTGCCACCAGCAGAGATGGAGGAGATCATGGCTACACCTTC
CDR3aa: CATSRDGGDHGYTF

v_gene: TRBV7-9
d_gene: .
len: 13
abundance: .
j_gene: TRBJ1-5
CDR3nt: TGTGCCAGCAGCTTGCAGGCCGATCAGCCCCAGCATTTT
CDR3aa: CASSLQADQPQHF